One TCR beta chain is described in this entry. Its specificity is not known. TCRdb independently ran MiXCR on the reads; one entry per CDR3 protein. This sample has 650,000 to 900,000 distinct CDR3 sequences, with roughly 29% found just once. The data originate from a study of T cell repertoires in cytomegalovirus infection. Broader study findings: HLA-C-restricted TCR beta clonotypes specific for CMV led the ex vivo response. Totalled public TCR beta family frequency picked out people who carried CMV plus the relevant HLA.

The material sequenced was cultured CD8+ T cells from PBMCs, taken from culture after CMV antigen stimulation. The receptor was isolated from a human donor in good health (CMV status not recorded). Some clones in this sample may be carry-over from other donors' samples.

In nucleotides, the CDR3 is TGTGCCAGCCCCGACAGGAGCTCTGGGGCCAACGTCCTGACTTTC. It encodes CASPDRSSGANVLTF. The rearrangement joins TRBV7-8 to TRBJ2-6, with a possible D match to TRBD1 (6 bases). This CDR3 contains 15 residues. Germline CDR1 and CDR2: SGHVS and FQNEAQ. Trimming shortened V by 8 bases and J by 0 bases, and 11 bases separated the two germline ends.